The sequence of this T cell receptor beta chain was determined in a study of shared clonotypes between healthy human individuals. Study information: A few men and a couple of women, aged 18 to 49, were donors. Points from the study as a whole: Sequencing depth was expected to influence donor clonotype sharing. Despite large depth, sorted-subset datasets appeared incompletely sequenced.

V was shortened by 5 bases and J by 5 bases, with 13 bases between the two germline ends. The CDR3 extends over 14 amino acids. Germline V gene lookup returns CDR1 MNHEY and CDR2 SMNVEV (reference sequence). CD45RO-negative, CCR7-selected cells formed the naive CD8 fraction, which excluded terminally differentiated effector memory CD45RA+ cells. A note on this clone: Its antigen is still unknown.

Original processing methods: ImmunoSEQ supplied junction-only sequences lacking quality scores, so filtering was different. The repertoire was sequenced with immunoSEQ multiplex PCR; TCRdb's copy has only in-frame clones and lacks some. Clone size and V and J calls were adopted from that table, with D and trimming inferred from the DNA. In the table there are roughly 2 million clones, about 95% of which are singletons. The TCR sequence derives from a man between 18 and 35 years old in good health. The sequenced sample consisted of naive CD8+ T cells sorted from blood. This chain joins TRBV27 and TRBJ2-1, with D maybe TRBD2 (5 bases). Here the CDR3 DNA reads TGTGCCAGCAGTCTACGGGGTGGACACAATGAGCAGTTCTTC. Translation: CASSLRGGHNEQFF.